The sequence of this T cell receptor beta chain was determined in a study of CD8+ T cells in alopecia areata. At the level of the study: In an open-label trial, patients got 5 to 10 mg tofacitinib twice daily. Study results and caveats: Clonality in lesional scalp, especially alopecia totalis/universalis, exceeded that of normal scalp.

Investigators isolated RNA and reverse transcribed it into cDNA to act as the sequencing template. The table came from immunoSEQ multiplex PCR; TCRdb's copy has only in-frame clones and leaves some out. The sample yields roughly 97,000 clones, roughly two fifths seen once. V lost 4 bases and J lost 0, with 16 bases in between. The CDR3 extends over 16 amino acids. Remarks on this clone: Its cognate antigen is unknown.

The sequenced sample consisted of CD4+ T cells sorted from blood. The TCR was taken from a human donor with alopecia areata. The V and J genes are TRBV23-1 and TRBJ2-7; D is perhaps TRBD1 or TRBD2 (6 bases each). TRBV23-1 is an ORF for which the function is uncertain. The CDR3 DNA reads TGCGCCAGCAGTCGAGGAGGGGGGTTAAGCTCCTACGAGCAGTACTTC. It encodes CASSRGGGLSSYEQYF.